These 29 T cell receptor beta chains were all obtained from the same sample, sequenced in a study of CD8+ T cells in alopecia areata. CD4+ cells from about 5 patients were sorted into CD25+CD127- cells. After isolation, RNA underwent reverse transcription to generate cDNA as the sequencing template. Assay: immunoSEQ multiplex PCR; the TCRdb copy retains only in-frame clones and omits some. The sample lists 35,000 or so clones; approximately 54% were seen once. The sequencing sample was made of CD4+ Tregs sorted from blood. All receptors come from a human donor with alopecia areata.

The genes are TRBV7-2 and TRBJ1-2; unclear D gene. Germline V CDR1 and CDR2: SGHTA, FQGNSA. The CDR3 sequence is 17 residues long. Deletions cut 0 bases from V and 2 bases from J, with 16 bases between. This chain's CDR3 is CASSLAPGPGRNYGYTF. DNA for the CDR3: TGTGCCAGCAGCTTAGCTCCGGGCCCCGGACGAAACTATGGCTACACCTTC.

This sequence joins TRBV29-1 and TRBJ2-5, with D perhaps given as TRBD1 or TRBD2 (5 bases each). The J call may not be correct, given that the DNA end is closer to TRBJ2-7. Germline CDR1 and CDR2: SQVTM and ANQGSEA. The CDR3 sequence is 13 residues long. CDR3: CSVNYPGGYEQYF. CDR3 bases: TGCAGCGTCAACTACCCTGGGGGCTACGAGCAGTACTTC.

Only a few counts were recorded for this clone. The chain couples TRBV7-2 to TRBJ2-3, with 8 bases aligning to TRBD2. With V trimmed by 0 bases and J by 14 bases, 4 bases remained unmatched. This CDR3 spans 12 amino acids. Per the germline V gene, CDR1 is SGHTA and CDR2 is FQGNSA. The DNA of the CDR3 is TGTGCCAGCAGCTTAGCAGCGGGGGTACGGTATTTT. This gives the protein CASSLAAGVRYF.

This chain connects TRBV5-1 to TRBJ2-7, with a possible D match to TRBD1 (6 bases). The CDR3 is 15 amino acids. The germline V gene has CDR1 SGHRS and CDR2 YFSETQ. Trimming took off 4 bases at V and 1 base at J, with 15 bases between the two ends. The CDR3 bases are TGCGCCAGCAGCCCGAGTGGGACATTTTCCTACGAGCAGTACTTC. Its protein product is CASSPSGTFSYEQYF. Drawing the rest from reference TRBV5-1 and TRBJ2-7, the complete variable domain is KAGVTQTPRYLIKTRGQQVTLSCSPISGHRSVSWYQQTPGQGLQFLFEYFSETQRNKGNFPGRFSGRQFSNSRSEMNVSTLELGDSALYLCASSPSGTFSYEQYFGPGTRLTVT.

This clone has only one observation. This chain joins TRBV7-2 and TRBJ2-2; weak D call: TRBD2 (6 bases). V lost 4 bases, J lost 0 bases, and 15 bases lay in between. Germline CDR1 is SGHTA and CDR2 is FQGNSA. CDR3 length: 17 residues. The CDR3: CASSYRLVLPNTGELFF. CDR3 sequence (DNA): TGTGCCAGCAGCTATAGACTAGTCCTCCCGAACACCGGGGAGCTGTTTTTT.

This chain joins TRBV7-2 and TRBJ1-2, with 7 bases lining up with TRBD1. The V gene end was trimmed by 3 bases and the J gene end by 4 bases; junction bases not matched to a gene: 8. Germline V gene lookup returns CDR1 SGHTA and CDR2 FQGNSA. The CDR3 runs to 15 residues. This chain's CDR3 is CASSLGSDRAYGYTF. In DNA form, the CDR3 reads TGTGCCAGCAGCTTGGGCAGTGACAGGGCCTATGGCTACACCTTC.

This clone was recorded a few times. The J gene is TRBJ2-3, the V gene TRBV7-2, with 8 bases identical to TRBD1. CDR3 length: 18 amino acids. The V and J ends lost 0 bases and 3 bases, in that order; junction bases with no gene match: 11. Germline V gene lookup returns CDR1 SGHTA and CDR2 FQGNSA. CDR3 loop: CASSLAIVRTGRTDTQYF. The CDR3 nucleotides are TGTGCCAGCAGCTTAGCAATAGTTAGGACAGGGAGGACAGATACGCAGTATTTT.

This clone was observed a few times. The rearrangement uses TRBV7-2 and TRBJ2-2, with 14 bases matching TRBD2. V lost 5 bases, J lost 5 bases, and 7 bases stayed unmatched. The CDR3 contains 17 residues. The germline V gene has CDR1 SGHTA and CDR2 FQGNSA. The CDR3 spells CASSPRTSGRRTGELFF. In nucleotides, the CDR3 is TGTGCCAGCAGCCCCCGGACTAGCGGGAGGAGGACCGGGGAGCTGTTTTTT.

The CDR3 nucleotides read TGCGCCAGCAGCTCGACAGGGGGTCGCGACGAGCAGTACTTC. It is translated as CASSSTGGRDEQYF. This chain uses TRBV5-1 with TRBJ2-7, with TRBD1 matching over 9 bases. J gave up 5 bases and V 3 bases, and 6 bases lay outside the gene matches. There are 14 residues in the CDR3. The germline gives CDR1 SGHRS, CDR2 YFSETQ.

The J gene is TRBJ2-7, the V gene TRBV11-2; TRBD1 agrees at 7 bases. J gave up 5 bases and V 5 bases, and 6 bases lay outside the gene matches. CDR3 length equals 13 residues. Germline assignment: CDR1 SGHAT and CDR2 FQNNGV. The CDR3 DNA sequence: TGTGCCAGCAGCCCCGACAGGGATCACGAGCAGTACTTC. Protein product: CASSPDRDHEQYF. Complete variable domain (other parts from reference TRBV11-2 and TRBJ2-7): EAGVAQSPRYKIIEKRQSVAFWCNPISGHATLYWYQQILGQGPKLLIQFQNNGVVDDSQLPKDRFSAERLKGVDSTLKIQPAKLEDSAVYLCASSPDRDHEQYFGPGTRLTVT.

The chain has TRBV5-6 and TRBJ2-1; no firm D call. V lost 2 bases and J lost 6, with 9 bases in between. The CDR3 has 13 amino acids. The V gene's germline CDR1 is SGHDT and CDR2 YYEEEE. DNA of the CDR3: TGTGCCAGCAGCTTCCTAGTCCGCAATGAGCAGTTCTTC. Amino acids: CASSFLVRNEQFF.

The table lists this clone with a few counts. The CDR3 spells CASSFLLRSGNTIYF. CDR3 bases: TGTGCCAGCAGCTTCCTCCTACGCTCTGGAAACACCATATATTTT. This sequence joins TRBV7-9 and TRBJ1-3, with unresolved D. The CDR3 is 15 amino acids. Per germline, CDR1 SEHNR and CDR2 FQNEAQ (reference sequence). The germline V and J ends were trimmed by 3 bases and 0 bases, with 9 bases remaining between them.

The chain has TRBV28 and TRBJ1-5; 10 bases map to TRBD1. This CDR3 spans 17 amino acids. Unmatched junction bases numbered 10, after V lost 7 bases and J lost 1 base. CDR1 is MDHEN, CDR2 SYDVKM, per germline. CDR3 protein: CASTTPGQGTSNQPQHF. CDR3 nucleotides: TGTGCCAGCACCACCCCGGGACAGGGGACCAGCAATCAGCCCCAGCATTTT. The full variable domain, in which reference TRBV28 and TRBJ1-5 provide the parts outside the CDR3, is DVKVTQSSRYLVKRTGEKVFLECVQDMDHENMFWYRQDPGLGLRLIYFSYDVKMKEKGDIPEGYSVSREKKERFSLILESASTNQTSMYLCASTTPGQGTSNQPQHFGDGTRLSIL.

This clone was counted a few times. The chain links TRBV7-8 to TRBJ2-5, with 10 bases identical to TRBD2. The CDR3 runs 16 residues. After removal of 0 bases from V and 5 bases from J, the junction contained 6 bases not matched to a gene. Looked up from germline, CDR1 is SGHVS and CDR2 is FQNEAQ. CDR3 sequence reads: CASSLALAGVGETQYF. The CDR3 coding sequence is TGTGCCAGCAGCTTAGCGCTAGCGGGAGTAGGGGAGACCCAGTACTTC.

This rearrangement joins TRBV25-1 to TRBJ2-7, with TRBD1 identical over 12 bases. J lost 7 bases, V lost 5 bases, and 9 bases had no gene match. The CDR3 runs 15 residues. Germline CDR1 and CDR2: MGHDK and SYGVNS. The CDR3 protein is CASSPWGQGAGEQYF. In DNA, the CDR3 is TGTGCCAGCAGTCCCTGGGGACAGGGGGCGGGAGAGCAGTACTTC.

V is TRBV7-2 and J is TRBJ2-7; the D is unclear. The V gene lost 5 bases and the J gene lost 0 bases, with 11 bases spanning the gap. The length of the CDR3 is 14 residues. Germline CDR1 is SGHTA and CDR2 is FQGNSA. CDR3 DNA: TGTGCCAGCAGCCGTGGCCCGGGCTCCTACGAGCAGTACTTC. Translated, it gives CASSRGPGSYEQYF.

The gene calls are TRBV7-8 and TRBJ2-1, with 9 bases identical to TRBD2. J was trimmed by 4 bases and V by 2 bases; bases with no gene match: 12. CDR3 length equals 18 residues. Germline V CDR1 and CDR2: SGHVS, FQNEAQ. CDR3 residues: CASSLILSRLAVYNEQFF. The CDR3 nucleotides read TGTGCCAGCAGCTTAATACTTTCTCGACTAGCGGTGTACAATGAGCAGTTCTTC.

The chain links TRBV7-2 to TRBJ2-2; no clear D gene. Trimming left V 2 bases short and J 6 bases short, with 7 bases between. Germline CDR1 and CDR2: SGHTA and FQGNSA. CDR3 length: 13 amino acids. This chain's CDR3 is CASSLSGSGELFF. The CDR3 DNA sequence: TGTGCCAGCAGCTTATCTGGGTCCGGGGAGCTGTTTTTT. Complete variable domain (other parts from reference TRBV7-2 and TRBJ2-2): GAGVSQSPSNKVTEKGKDVELRCDPISGHTALYWYRQSLGQGLEFLIYFQGNSAPDKSGLPSDRFSAERTGGSVSTLTIQRTQQEDSAVYLCASSLSGSGELFFGEGSRLTVL.

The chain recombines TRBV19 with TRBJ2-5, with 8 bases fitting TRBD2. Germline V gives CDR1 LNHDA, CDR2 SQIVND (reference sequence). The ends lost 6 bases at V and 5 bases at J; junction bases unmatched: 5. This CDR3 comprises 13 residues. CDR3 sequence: CASRMTSVETQYF. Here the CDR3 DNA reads TGTGCCAGTAGGATGACTAGCGTTGAGACCCAGTACTTC. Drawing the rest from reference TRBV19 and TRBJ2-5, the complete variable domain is DGGITQSPKYLFRKEGQNVTLSCEQNLNHDAMYWYRQDPGQGLRLIYYSQIVNDFQKGDIAEGYSVSREKKESFPLTVTSAQKNPTAFYLCASRMTSVETQYFGPGTRLLVL.

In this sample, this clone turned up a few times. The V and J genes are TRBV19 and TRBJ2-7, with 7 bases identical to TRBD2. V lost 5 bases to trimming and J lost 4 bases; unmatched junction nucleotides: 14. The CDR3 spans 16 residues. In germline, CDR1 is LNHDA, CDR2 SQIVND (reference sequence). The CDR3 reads CASSRIPGLIYYEQYF. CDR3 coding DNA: TGTGCCAGTAGTCGAATCCCGGGACTAATCTATTACGAGCAGTACTTC.

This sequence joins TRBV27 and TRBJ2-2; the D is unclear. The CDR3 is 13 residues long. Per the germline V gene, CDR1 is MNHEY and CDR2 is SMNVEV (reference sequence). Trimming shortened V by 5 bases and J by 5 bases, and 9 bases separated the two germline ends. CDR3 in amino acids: CASSKIVTGELFF. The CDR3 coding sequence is TGTGCCAGCAGTAAGATAGTTACCGGGGAGCTGTTTTTT.

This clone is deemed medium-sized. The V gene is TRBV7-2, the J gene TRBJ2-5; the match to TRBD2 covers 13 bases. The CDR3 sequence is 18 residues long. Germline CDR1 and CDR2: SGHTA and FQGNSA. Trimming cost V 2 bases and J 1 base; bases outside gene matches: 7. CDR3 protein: CASSLTTSGGTTQETQYF. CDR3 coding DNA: TGTGCCAGCAGCTTAACGACTAGCGGGGGGACTACCCAAGAGACCCAGTACTTC.

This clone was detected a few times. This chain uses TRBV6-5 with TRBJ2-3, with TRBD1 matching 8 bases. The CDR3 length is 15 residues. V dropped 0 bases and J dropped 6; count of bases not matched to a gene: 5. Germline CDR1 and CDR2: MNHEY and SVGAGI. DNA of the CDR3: TGTGCCAGCAGTTACTCGGACAGGGTAGCCGATACGCAGTATTTT. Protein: CASSYSDRVADTQYF.

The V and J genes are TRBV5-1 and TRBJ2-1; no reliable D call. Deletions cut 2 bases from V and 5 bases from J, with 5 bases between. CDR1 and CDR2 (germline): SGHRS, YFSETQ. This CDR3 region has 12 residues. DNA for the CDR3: TGCGCCAGCAGCTTTGACCACAATGAGCAGTTCTTC. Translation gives CASSFDHNEQFF. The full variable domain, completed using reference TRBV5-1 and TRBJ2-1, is KAGVTQTPRYLIKTRGQQVTLSCSPISGHRSVSWYQQTPGQGLQFLFEYFSETQRNKGNFPGRFSGRQFSNSRSEMNVSTLELGDSALYLCASSFDHNEQFFGPGTRLTVL.

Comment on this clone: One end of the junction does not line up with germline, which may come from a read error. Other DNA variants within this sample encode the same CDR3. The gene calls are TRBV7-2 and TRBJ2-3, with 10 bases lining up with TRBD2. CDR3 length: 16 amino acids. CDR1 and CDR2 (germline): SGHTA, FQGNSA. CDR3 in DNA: TGTGCCAGCAGCTTAGTTCCTAGCGGGAGCACAGATACGCAGTACTTT. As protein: CASSLVPSGSTDTQYF.

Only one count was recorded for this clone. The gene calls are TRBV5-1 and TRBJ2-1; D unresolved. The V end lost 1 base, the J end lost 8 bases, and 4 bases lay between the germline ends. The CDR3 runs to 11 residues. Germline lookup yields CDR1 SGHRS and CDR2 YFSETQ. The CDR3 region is CASSLRDEQFF. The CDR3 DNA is TGCGCCAGCAGCTTGAGGGATGAGCAGTTCTTC.

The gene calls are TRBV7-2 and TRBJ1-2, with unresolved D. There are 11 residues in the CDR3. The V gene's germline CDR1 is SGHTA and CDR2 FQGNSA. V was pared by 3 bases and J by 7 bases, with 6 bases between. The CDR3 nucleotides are TGTGCCAGCAGCTTTGTCTTTGGCTACACCTTC. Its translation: CASSFVFGYTF.

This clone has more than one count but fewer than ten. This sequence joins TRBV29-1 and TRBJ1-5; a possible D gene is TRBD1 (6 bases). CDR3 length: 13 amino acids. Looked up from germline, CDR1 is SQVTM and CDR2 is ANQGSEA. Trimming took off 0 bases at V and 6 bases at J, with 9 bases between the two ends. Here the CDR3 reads CSVEEGGGQPQHF. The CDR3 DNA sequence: TGCAGCGTTGAAGAAGGAGGGGGTCAGCCCCAGCATTTT.

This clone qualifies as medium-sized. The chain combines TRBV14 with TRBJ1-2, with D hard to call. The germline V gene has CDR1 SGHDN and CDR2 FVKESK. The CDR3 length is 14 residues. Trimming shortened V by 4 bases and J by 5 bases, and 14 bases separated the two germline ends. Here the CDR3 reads CASSPGNSMYGYTF. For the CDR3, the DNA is TGTGCCAGCAGCCCCGGGAACTCAATGTATGGCTACACCTTC. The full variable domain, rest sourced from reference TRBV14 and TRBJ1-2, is EAGVTQFPSHSVIEKGQTVTLRCDPISGHDNLYWYRRVMGKEIKFLLHFVKESKQDESGMPNNRFLAERTGGTYSTLKVQPAELEDSGVYFCASSPGNSMYGYTFGSGTRLTVV.